The 10 T cell receptor beta chains presented below share a single source sample, sequenced in a study of T cell repertoires in cytomegalovirus infection. TCRdb processed the reads anew with MiXCR; each CDR3 protein has one entry. Among 250,000 or so distinct CDR3 sequences listed, around 12% were seen once. Sequenced material: PBMCs. The receptors shown here come from a human donor in good health (CMV status not recorded). Some clones in this sample may be carry-over from other donors' samples.

V is TRBV18 and J is TRBJ1-3; weak D call: TRBD1 (5 bases). Germline CDR1 KGHSH, CDR2 LQKENI. The CDR3 has 17 amino acids. V lost 0 bases and J 4 bases, leaving 16 bases between the germline ends. The CDR3 DNA reads TGTGCCAGCTCACCACCGACCTCCCCAGGGTCCGGAAACACCATATATTTT. This sequence encodes CASSPPTSPGSGNTIYF.

In this sample, this clonotype turned up many times. This chain connects TRBV24-1 to TRBJ2-5; 13 bases agree with TRBD2. Losses at the gene ends were 3 bases for V and 4 bases for J; bases not matched to a gene: 7. The CDR3 consists of 17 residues. Germline V gene data show CDR1 as KGHDR and CDR2 as SFDVKD. The CDR3 DNA reads as TGTGCCACCAGTGATAAAAGACTAGCGGGAGGCGTAGAGACCCAGTACTTC. Its translation is CATSDKRLAGGVETQYF.

This clonotype was counted at least ten times. The chain has TRBV19 and TRBJ2-2; 7 bases are a match to TRBD2. J was trimmed by 5 bases and V by 3 bases; bases with no gene match: 6. Germline lookup yields CDR1 LNHDA and CDR2 SQIVND (reference sequence). There are 15 residues in the CDR3. CDR3 in amino acids: CASSIGLVGTGELFF. For the CDR3, the DNA is TGTGCCAGTAGTATCGGACTAGTTGGGACCGGGGAGCTGTTTTTT.

The CDR3 loop reads CASSRFRGGSYGYTF. The DNA for the CDR3 is TGTGCCAGTTCCCGGTTTAGGGGGGGCTCCTATGGCTACACCTTC. The chain carries TRBV19 and TRBJ1-2; D perhaps matches TRBD1 (6 bases). Germline V gene sequence: CDR1 LNHDA, CDR2 SQIVND (reference sequence). V lost 8 bases and J lost 4, with 20 bases in between. The CDR3 has 15 amino acids.

The V and J genes are TRBV9 and TRBJ2-2; 9 bases are shared with TRBD1. The CDR3 has 15 residues. The germline CDR1 and CDR2 sequences are SGDLS and YYNGEE. The V gene end was trimmed by 4 bases and the J gene end by 7 bases; junction bases not matched to a gene: 8. The DNA for the CDR3 is TGTGCCAGCAGCTCTCGGACAGGGGAGGGCGGGGAGCTGTTTTTT. This sequence encodes CASSSRTGEGGELFF.

This clonotype was picked up many times. The chain has TRBV7-2 and TRBJ2-2; D call uncertain. The CDR3 sequence is 13 residues long. Trimming removed 0 bases from V and 6 bases from J, with 5 bases in between. Looked up from germline, CDR1 is SGHTA and CDR2 is FQGNSA. The CDR3: CASSLALAGELFF. The CDR3 nucleotides are TGTGCCAGCAGCTTAGCCCTAGCCGGGGAGCTGTTTTTT.

This clonotype was counted ten times or more. V usage is TRBV7-9 and J usage is TRBJ1-5, with D possibly TRBD1 on 5 matching bases. V lost 5 bases, J lost 4 bases, and 15 bases lay in between. CDR3 size: 15 residues. Per germline, CDR1 SEHNR and CDR2 FQNEAQ (reference sequence). The chain's CDR3 is CASSPGTARNQPQHF. The DNA for the CDR3 is TGTGCCAGCAGCCCGGGGACGGCGAGGAATCAGCCCCAGCATTTT. The variable domain in full, completed from reference TRBV7-9 and TRBJ1-5, reads DTGVSQNPRHKITKRGQNVTFRCDPISEHNRLYWYRQTLGQGPEFLTYFQNEAQLEKSRLLSDRFSAERPKGSFSTLEIQRTEQGDSAMYLCASSPGTARNQPQHFGDGTRLSIL.

In this sample, this clonotype turned up many times. The chain employs TRBV10-3 and TRBJ2-1, with 14 nucleotides matching TRBD2. This CDR3 comprises 16 residues. V was pared by 8 bases and J by 9 bases, with 12 bases of the junction left unmatched. Germline CDR1 reads ENHRY; CDR2 reads SYGVKD. Here the CDR3 reads CAIGATSGRAGREQFF. CDR3 bases: TGTGCCATCGGTGCGACTAGCGGGAGGGCCGGTCGTGAGCAGTTCTTC.

This clonotype was seen ten or more times. V is TRBV7-2 and J is TRBJ1-3, with TRBD1 as a possible D gene (5 bases). V was clipped by 1 base and J by 0 bases, with 13 bases between them. This CDR3 is built from 17 residues. Germline lookup yields CDR1 SGHTA and CDR2 FQGNSA. CDR3 DNA: TGTGCCAGCAGCTTAGGGGGCAGACTCCTCTCTGGAAACACCATATATTTT. This translates into CASSLGGRLLSGNTIYF.

This clonotype was seen a handful of times. The gene calls are TRBV13 and TRBJ2-3; TRBD2 might be the D (5 bases). From germline, CDR1 is PRHDT and CDR2 FYEKMQ (reference sequence). The CDR3 length is 13 residues. V was cut by 10 bases and J by 5 bases, with 16 bases left in between. This CDR3 reads CATAIGEIDTQYF. CDR3 in DNA: TGTGCCACCGCGATCGGGGAAATAGATACGCAGTATTTT.